A selection of T cell receptor beta chains follows, all from one sample in a study of shared clonotypes between healthy human individuals. The protocol was immunoSEQ multiplex PCR, while the TCRdb copy is restricted to in-frame clones and leaves out a portion. Among about 990,000 clones listed, about 80% were seen once. Sequencing was carried out using memory CD4+ T cells from PBMCs. The receptors shown here come from a man aged 18-30 years in good health. Some clones in this sample may be carry-over from other donors' samples. Both conserved end residues are part of each CDR3. The D gene is left open where the match is weak. Clone size appears in some rows only: once, few, many, or a class for an expanded clone.

d_call	v_call	cdr3_length	j_call	clone_size	cdr3_nt	cdr3_aa
TRBD2	TRBV4-1	15	TRBJ2-1	few	TGCGCCAGCAGCCGGGGACTAGCGGGCAACAATGAGCAGTTCTTC	CASSRGLAGNNEQFF
NA	TRBV5-1	15	TRBJ1-5	NA	TGCGCCAGCAGCTTGGAGGGGGTACCCAATCAGCCCCAGCATTTT	CASSLEGVPNQPQHF
NA	TRBV18	13	TRBJ1-4	NA	TGTGCCAGCTCACCGGTCCGGGACGAAAAACTGTTTTTT	CASSPVRDEKLFF
NA	TRBV7-9	11	TRBJ2-7	NA	TGTGCCAGCAGCGCAGCCTACGAGCAGTACTTC	CASSAAYEQYF
NA	TRBV5-1	15	TRBJ1-1	once	TGCGCCAGCAGCCCATCCAGGACAGTGAACACTGAAGCTTTCTTT	CASSPSRTVNTEAFF
NA	TRBV6-5	13	TRBJ1-1	few	TGTGCCAGCAGTTACTCGAGGAACACTGAAGCTTTCTTT	CASSYSRNTEAFF
TRBD2	TRBV5-1	17	TRBJ2-2	NA	TGCGCCAGCAGCTTGACAGCGGGAGGGCCTGGCACCGGGGAGCTGTTTTTT	CASSLTAGGPGTGELFF
NA	TRBV28	16	TRBJ2-3	NA	TGTGCCAGCAGTTTAGCAGGGAGATCGATCTCAGATACGCAGTATTTT	CASSLAGRSISDTQYF
TRBD1	TRBV7-7	12	TRBJ2-1	once	TGTGCCAGCAGCCCCGGACAGGGAGAGCAGTTCTTC	CASSPGQGEQFF
NA	TRBV30	13	TRBJ2-4	few	TGTGCCTGGAGTCTAGACTTACAAAACATTCAGTACTTC	CAWSLDLQNIQYF
NA	TRBV11-3	13	TRBJ1-1	NA	TGTGCCAGCAGCTCCCCGGGAGACACTGAAGCTTTCTTT	CASSSPGDTEAFF
NA	TRBV28	13	TRBJ1-2	NA	TGTGCCAGCAACAGCGGGGGCAAGTATGGCTACACCTTC	CASNSGGKYGYTF
NA	TRBV28	11	TRBJ2-7	NA	TGTGCCAGCAGTTCCCCTTACGAGCAGTACTTC	CASSSPYEQYF
TRBD2	TRBV7-2	16	TRBJ2-3	NA	TGTGCCAGCAGCTTCACTAGCGGGCCTAGCACAGATACGCAGTATTTT	CASSFTSGPSTDTQYF
TRBD2	TRBV5-4	16	TRBJ2-3	NA	TGTGCCAGCAGCCAGGGGACTAGCGGACGCACAGATACGCAGTATTTT	CASSQGTSGRTDTQYF
NA	TRBV6-5	14	TRBJ1-1	NA	TGTGCCAGCAGACCCGACATCGGGAACACTGAAGCTTTCTTT	CASRPDIGNTEAFF
TRBD2	TRBV27	15	TRBJ2-7	NA	TGTGCCAGCAGGACCCTGGCTAGCGGGAACGACGAGCAGTACTTC	CASRTLASGNDEQYF
NA	TRBV18	13	TRBJ2-7	NA	TGTGCCAGCTCACCGACACAGGGCAATGAGCAGTACTTC	CASSPTQGNEQYF
TRBD1	TRBV28	16	TRBJ1-4	few	TGTGCCAGCAGTCGCCGACAGGGTGGAACTAATGAAAAACTGTTTTTT	CASSRRQGGTNEKLFF
NA	TRBV4-2	17	TRBJ2-2	few	TGTGCCAGCAGCCAAGTCCGGGGTTTATTTGGGGCCGGGGAGCTGTTTTTT	CASSQVRGLFGAGELFF
NA	TRBV15	16	TRBJ2-1	NA	TGTGCCACCAGCAGAGCTCCCGGCCCCAGCTACAATGAGCAGTTCTTC	CATSRAPGPSYNEQFF
NA	TRBV19	14	TRBJ1-2	NA	TGTGCCAGTAGTATAGATTGGAGTTCGGTTGGCTACACCTTC	CASSIDWSSVGYTF
NA	TRBV11-2	12	TRBJ2-1	NA	TGTGCCAGCAGCTCCCGTGGGGGGGAGCAGTTCTTC	CASSSRGGEQFF
NA	TRBV18	11	TRBJ2-3	once	TGTGCCACCGAAGGGTACGATACGCAGTATTTT	CATEGYDTQYF
TRBD2	TRBV25-1	15	TRBJ2-1	NA	TGTGCCAGCAGCCCCCCGAGCGGGGCTTACAATGAGCAGTTCTTC	CASSPPSGAYNEQFF
TRBD1	TRBV27	13	TRBJ2-7	NA	TGTGCCAGCAGGACCCCCGGGACAGCCCTTTTGTACTTC	CASRTPGTALLYF
TRBD1	TRBV18	13	TRBJ2-7	NA	TGTGCCAGCTCACAGGGACAGCACTACGAGCAGTACTTC	CASSQGQHYEQYF
NA	TRBV11-2	14	TRBJ2-1	NA	TGTGCCAGCAGCAAAAGGGCCGTGGGAAATGAGCAGTTCTTC	CASSKRAVGNEQFF
TRBD2	TRBV7-2	15	TRBJ2-3	NA	TGTGCCTCAGGTCGGACTAGCGGGACGATAGATACGCAGTATTTT	CASGRTSGTIDTQYF
NA	TRBV14	13	TRBJ1-2	NA	TGTGCCAGCAGTCAACAGGGAAACTATGGCTACACCTTC	CASSQQGNYGYTF
NA	TRBV5-1	15	TRBJ2-1	NA	TGCGCCAGCAGCTTGGCAGCGAGCTCCTACAATGAGCAGTTCTTC	CASSLAASSYNEQFF
NA	TRBV30	15	TRBJ2-1	NA	TGTGCCTCCCGGGTCGGAGGGATTAAAGGAGGTGAGCAGTTCTTC	CASRVGGIKGGEQFF
NA	TRBV11-2	14	TRBJ2-5	NA	TGTGCCAGCAGCTTCCAGCGGGTGACAGAGACCCAGTACTTC	CASSFQRVTETQYF
NA	TRBV7-2	17	TRBJ2-6	once	TGTGCCAGCAGCTACAGGGCGGACGTATCTGGGGCCAACGTCCTGACTTTC	CASSYRADVSGANVLTF
NA	TRBV7-9	16	TRBJ1-2	NA	TGTGCCAGCAGTCTGGGGTTGGGATTCATTAACTATGGCTACACCTTC	CASSLGLGFINYGYTF
NA	TRBV18	13	TRBJ2-3	once	TGTGCCAGCTCACCCCCGGGATCCAACCTGGGGTATTTT	CASSPPGSNLGYF
NA	TRBV29-1	15	TRBJ2-5	few	TGCAGCGTTAGAGGGTCGCAGATGACCCAAGAGACCCAGTACTTC	CSVRGSQMTQETQYF
NA	TRBV28	15	TRBJ2-1	NA	TGTGCCAGCAGCCAAAAGGGGGGGCTCCCAATTGAGCAGTTCTTC	CASSQKGGLPIEQFF
TRBD1	TRBV6-6	13	TRBJ1-1	NA	TGTGCCAGCAGAAACCCGACAGGGAGAGAAGCTTTCTTT	CASRNPTGREAFF
NA	TRBV28	15	TRBJ1-3	NA	TGTGCCAGCAGTTCCCCCGAGGGCTCTGGAAACACCATATATTTT	CASSSPEGSGNTIYF
TRBD2	TRBV28	15	TRBJ2-2	once	TGTGCCAGCAGTTTCGGACTAGCGGGAACCGGGGAGCTGTTTTTT	CASSFGLAGTGELFF
NA	TRBV5-1	16	TRBJ1-1	many	TGCGCCAGCAGCTTGGACCCCCGCAAAGGGGACACTGAAGCTTTCTTT	CASSLDPRKGDTEAFF
TRBD1	TRBV18	14	TRBJ1-5	few	TGTGCCAGCTCACCAGGACAGGGGAATCAGCCCCAGCATTTT	CASSPGQGNQPQHF
NA	TRBV11-2	15	TRBJ1-1	few	TGTGCCAGCAGCGGGTTCGACACCTCCGCCCTCAGGGCTTTCTTT	CASSGFDTSALRAFF
TRBD1	TRBV9	16	TRBJ1-3	NA	TGTGCCAGCAGCGTAATGCAGGGGGCTATCGGAAACACCATATATTTT	CASSVMQGAIGNTIYF
NA	TRBV6-1	13	TRBJ2-7	NA	TGTGCCAGCACCCCTAGGGGCAGGGAAGAGCAGTACTTC	CASTPRGREEQYF
NA	TRBV2	13	TRBJ1-3	few	TGTGCCAGCCGCGCCGGGACGGGAAACACCATATATTTT	CASRAGTGNTIYF
NA	TRBV9	16	TRBJ2-1	NA	TGTGCCAGCAGCCCAAGGGGGGATCTCTCCTACAATGAGCAGTTCTTC	CASSPRGDLSYNEQFF
NA	TRBV10-3	12	TRBJ2-5	NA	TGTGCCATCAGTGGAAACTCGGAGACCCAGTACTTC	CAISGNSETQYF
NA	TRBV7-2	14	TRBJ2-1	once	TGTGCCAGCAGGCCCTCGGGAGCCCACAATGAGCAGTTCTTC	CASRPSGAHNEQFF
TRBD2	TRBV5-6	19	TRBJ2-3	NA	TGTGCCAGCAGCTTGGGACTAGCGGGAACACCCTCCCCCACAGATACGCAGTATTTT	CASSLGLAGTPSPTDTQYF